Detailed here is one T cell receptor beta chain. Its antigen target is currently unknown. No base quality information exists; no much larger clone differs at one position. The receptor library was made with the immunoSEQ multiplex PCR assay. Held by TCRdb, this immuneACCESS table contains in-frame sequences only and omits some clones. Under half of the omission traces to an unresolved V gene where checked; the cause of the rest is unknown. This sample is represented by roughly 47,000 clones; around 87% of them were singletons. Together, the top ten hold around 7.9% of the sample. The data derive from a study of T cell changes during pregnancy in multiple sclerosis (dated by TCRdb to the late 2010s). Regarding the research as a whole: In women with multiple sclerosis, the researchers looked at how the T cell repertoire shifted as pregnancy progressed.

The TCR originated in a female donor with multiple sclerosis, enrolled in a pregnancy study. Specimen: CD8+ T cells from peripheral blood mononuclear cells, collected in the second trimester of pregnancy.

The DNA reads as follows: TGTGCCAGCAGCTTAACACGGGAGGCCTACGAGCAGTACTTC. Its product reads: CASSLTREAYEQYF. The chain is encoded by TRBV7-9 joined to TRBJ2-7, with 7 bases aligning to TRBD2. CDR1 SEHNR and CDR2 FQNEAQ were looked up in the germline V gene (reference sequence). The CDR3 covers 14 residues, taking in both the cysteine and the phenylalanine. The entry retains the CDR3 DNA only, 42 bases that are in frame from base 1. Trimming leaves V shorter by 2 bases and J shorter by 2 bases, with the junction holding 3 bases beyond the gene matches.